The rows below give T cell receptor beta chains drawn from one sample of a study of blood T cell repertoires in COVID-19. The table came from immunoSEQ multiplex PCR; TCRdb's copy has only in-frame clones and leaves some out. The sample holds about 360,000 clones; about 87% are singletons and the top ten take approximately 1.3%. The sample consisted of PBMCs or T cells enriched from blood (not recorded which). The source of these receptors is a man aged 25-40 years who had recovered from COVID-19. CDR3s leave out the opening cysteine and the closing phenylalanine or tryptophan.

V: TRBV2; J: TRBJ2-1; CDR3: ASSILTHEQF
V: TRBV28; J: TRBJ2-1; CDR3: ASRSQGSGEQF
V: TRBV30; J: TRBJ1-4; CDR3: AWTPGDRTNEKLF
V: TRBV7-9; J: TRBJ1-3; CDR3: ASSVDRSSGNTIY
V: TRBV7-2; J: TRBJ1-6; CDR3: ASSLIGTGVSPLH
V: TRBV2; J: TRBJ1-4; CDR3: ASTGGTGEEKLF
V: TRBV3-1/TRBV3-2; J: TRBJ2-5; CDR3: ASSQRGGGETQY
V: TRBV12-5; J: TRBJ2-1; CDR3: ASGLVIRTRDAEQF
V: TRBV12-3/TRBV12-4; J: TRBJ2-2; CDR3: ASSPRGHGELF
V: TRBV30; J: TRBJ2-7; CDR3: AWRAGPYEQY
V: TRBV9; J: TRBJ1-2; CDR3: ASSVGSLGGYT
V: TRBV18; J: TRBJ1-1; CDR3: ASSPVSGVETEAF
V: TRBV12-5; J: TRBJ1-5; CDR3: ASGFGEGNQPQH
V: TRBV7-6; J: TRBJ1-4; CDR3: ASSSTVSATNEKLF
V: TRBV3-1/TRBV3-2; J: TRBJ1-4; CDR3: ASELGGANEKLF
V: TRBV6-5; J: TRBJ1-5; CDR3: ASSSYYSQPQH
V: TRBV6-2/TRBV6-3; J: TRBJ2-1; CDR3: ASSQLAGVYNEQF
V: TRBV6-5; J: TRBJ2-6; CDR3: ASGTAISGANVLT
V: TRBV6-2/TRBV6-3; J: TRBJ1-5; CDR3: ASSSPNRGNQPQH
V: TRBV6-6; J: TRBJ1-1; CDR3: ASRWGQTNTEAF
V: TRBV2; J: TRBJ1-6; CDR3: ASTYSSPLH
V: TRBV18; J: TRBJ1-4; CDR3: ASQQGRDEKLF
V: TRBV4-2; J: TRBJ1-2; CDR3: ASSQGLTGRANYGYT
V: TRBV2; J: TRBJ1-1; CDR3: ASRGGVSSEAF
V: TRBV20-1; J: TRBJ1-1; CDR3: SASRNSHTEAF
V: TRBV19; J: TRBJ1-1; CDR3: ASTPGGDRGLWSEAF
V: TRBV6-5; J: TRBJ2-7; CDR3: ASSYAEAGGAYEQY
V: TRBV12-3/TRBV12-4; J: TRBJ2-1; CDR3: ASSMGGEQF
V: TRBV4-1; J: TRBJ1-1; CDR3: ASSQVLANTEAF
V: TRBV6-2/TRBV6-3; J: TRBJ1-4; CDR3: ASSLWTGELF
V: TRBV4-3; J: TRBJ2-2; CDR3: ASSQGVTGGASGELF
V: TRBV3-1/TRBV3-2; J: TRBJ2-5; CDR3: ASSQIAGEETQY
V: TRBV3-1/TRBV3-2; J: TRBJ1-6; CDR3: ASSQGQSNSPLH
V: TRBV10-3; J: TRBJ2-5; CDR3: AISGTGVQETQY
V: TRBV7-9; J: TRBJ2-2; CDR3: ASTKTDGGGELF
V: TRBV10-3; J: TRBJ1-2; CDR3: AISESRTGADYGYT
V: TRBV9; J: TRBJ1-3; CDR3: ASSVVGSGSGNTIY
V: TRBV29-1; J: TRBJ1-2; CDR3: SVEGGGAYGYT
V: TRBV19; J: TRBJ2-4; CDR3: ASRDRNIQY
V: TRBV30; J: TRBJ1-1; CDR3: AWSTGPGWRGTEAF
V: TRBV5-1; J: TRBJ1-1; CDR3: ASSQYGQGNTEAF
V: TRBV6-2/TRBV6-3; J: TRBJ2-2; CDR3: ASRYTGSGELF
V: TRBV11-2; J: TRBJ2-7; CDR3: ASSLWTGGTYEQY
V: TRBV5-6; J: TRBJ1-5; CDR3: ASSSISNFNQPQH
V: TRBV7-6; J: TRBJ1-6; CDR3: ASSPRGLTNSPLH
V: TRBV19; J: TRBJ1-5; CDR3: ASSGQSNQPQH
V: TRBV4-3; J: TRBJ2-2; CDR3: ASSQLLNTGELF
V: TRBV4-1; J: TRBJ2-3; CDR3: ASSPRAGDTDTQY
V: TRBV11-3; J: TRBJ1-1; CDR3: ASSLGTGPTEAF
V: TRBV4-2; J: TRBJ2-1; CDR3: ASSQGGRGNEQF
V: TRBV19; J: TRBJ1-5; CDR3: ASSTYDSLWGNQPQH
V: TRBV28; J: TRBJ1-4; CDR3: ASRAQGRGFNEKLF
V: TRBV7-3; J: TRBJ1-5; CDR3: ASSLTGVGNQPQH
V: TRBV7-2; J: TRBJ1-6; CDR3: ASSIRTGVNSPLH